A selection of T cell receptor beta chains follows, all from one sample in a study of T cells in localized non-small cell lung cancer. Clones were read by immunoSEQ multiplex PCR, and TCRdb kept only the in-frame ones, dropping some. This table holds about 52,000 clones, roughly 90% found once. The specimen comprised peripheral blood, sampled before any cancer treatment. The receptors here all came from a male donor aged 60 or older with stage III squamous cell lung carcinoma. Each CDR3 is given with its conserved first and last residue. D genes are given only for firm matches. Size tells how often a clone was seen (once, few, many) or the class of an expanded clone, and some rows leave it out.

J gene	clone size	V gene	D gene	CDR3 DNA	CDR3 protein
TRBJ2-1	.	TRBV30	TRBD1	TGTGCCTGGCGGACAGGGCTATACAATGAGCAGTTCTTC	CAWRTGLYNEQFF
TRBJ1-1	few	TRBV2	.	TGTGCCAGCAGGGAGTCTACTTGGGACACTGAAGCTTTCTTT	CASRESTWDTEAFF
TRBJ1-4	.	TRBV5-4	.	TGTGCCAGCAGCCGGGGAGGGAGCCTTGATGAAAAACTGTTTTTT	CASSRGGSLDEKLFF
TRBJ1-1	.	TRBV21-1	.	TGTGCCAGCAGCAAAGGCAGGCCCGGGAACACTGAAGCTTTCTTT	CASSKGRPGNTEAFF
TRBJ2-5	once	TRBV7-2	.	TGTGCCAACAACGGAGAGGGGGGGGGCGGGGAGACCCAGTACTTC	CANNGEGGGGETQYF
TRBJ1-2	.	TRBV5-1	.	TGCGCCAGCAACCACGAAGGGCCCGACTATGGCTACACCTTC	CASNHEGPDYGYTF
TRBJ1-3	.	TRBV2	TRBD1	TGTGCCAGCAATCGGGACAGGGAAAACACCATATATTTT	CASNRDRENTIYF
TRBJ2-3	once	TRBV7-6	TRBD2	TGTGCCAGCAGCAACGGGCGACTAGCGAGCACAGATACGCAGTATTTT	CASSNGRLASTDTQYF
TRBJ2-7	once	TRBV7-9	TRBD2	TGTGCCAGCAGCCACCCTGGCGGACTAGCGGGGGGGAACTCCTACGAGCAGTACTTC	CASSHPGGLAGGNSYEQYF
TRBJ1-3	many	TRBV9	.	TGTGCCAGCAGCGTAGCTCTCACGGGAAACACCATATATTTT	CASSVALTGNTIYF
TRBJ2-1	.	TRBV7-3	TRBD2	TGTGCCAGCAGCTTAAACCCGGCGGGAGGCAGTAACAGGTACAATGAGCAGTTCTTC	CASSLNPAGGSNRYNEQFF
TRBJ2-3	.	TRBV2	.	TGTGCCAGCAGTGCCCTGGATACGCAGTATTTT	CASSALDTQYF
TRBJ1-5	few	TRBV19	.	TGTGCCAGTAGGACGGGTGGCAATCAGCCCCAGCATTTT	CASRTGGNQPQHF
TRBJ2-1	.	TRBV18	.	TGTGCCAGCTCAGACTTCAACAGGGACCCCTACAATGAGCAGTTCTTC	CASSDFNRDPYNEQFF
TRBJ2-3	once	TRBV5-1	.	TGCGCCAGCAGCTTAGGGGGATTCGGCACAGATACGCAGTATTTT	CASSLGGFGTDTQYF
TRBJ2-5	.	TRBV11-2	TRBD1	TGTGCCAGCAGCTTAGAAACAGGGGTTGGAGAGACCCAGTACTTC	CASSLETGVGETQYF
TRBJ1-2	.	TRBV9	.	TGTGCCAGCAGCTCAGGAAGGGGCTACACCTTC	CASSSGRGYTF
TRBJ1-1	.	TRBV15	.	TGTGCCACCAGCAGAGATTTCCCGGACAGGAACACTGAAGCTTTCTTT	CATSRDFPDRNTEAFF
TRBJ2-7	.	TRBV6-5	.	TGTGCCAGCAGTCCCGGACAGATCCAGTACGAGCAGTACTTC	CASSPGQIQYEQYF
TRBJ1-2	.	TRBV9	TRBD1	TGTGCCAGCAGCCCGGAGGGACAGACGAACTATGGCTACACCTTC	CASSPEGQTNYGYTF
TRBJ2-5	.	TRBV11-2	.	TGTGCCAGCCGGCCCCCCCCTAAGATAGGTGGTGAGACCCAGTACTTC	CASRPPPKIGGETQYF
TRBJ1-4	.	TRBV6-1	.	TGTGCCAGCAGTGGCAGGATTAATGAAAAACTGTTTTTT	CASSGRINEKLFF
TRBJ2-2	.	TRBV18	TRBD1	TGTGCCAGCTCACCTAAACAGGGGAACCTGAACACCGGGGAGCTGTTTTTT	CASSPKQGNLNTGELFF
TRBJ2-3	.	TRBV19	TRBD2	TGTGCCAGTAGGGGGACTAGCGGGAGGTTACAGCACCCGACTAGCACAGATACGCAGTATTTT	CASRGTSGRLQHPTSTDTQYF
TRBJ2-1	.	TRBV29-1	.	TGCAGCGTTGAACAGGGGCGCCCTTACAATGAGCAGTTCTTC	CSVEQGRPYNEQFF
TRBJ1-5	few	TRBV28	TRBD1	TGTGCCAGCAGTCCCTCCTCCTGGTCCGGACAGGGGGCGACAACTTCCCTAAATCAGCCCCAGCATTTT	CASSPSSWSGQGATTSLNQPQHF
TRBJ2-7	.	TRBV4-2	.	TGTGCCAGCAGCCAGAGCCAGGGGAGCCCTTGCTACTTC	CASSQSQGSPCYF
TRBJ2-2	once	TRBV9	TRBD1	TGTGCCAGCAGCCCCGGGACAGGAGCCGGGGAGCTGTTTTTT	CASSPGTGAGELFF
TRBJ1-2	.	TRBV9	.	TGTGCCAGCAGCGTAGGAGGAGGGCCCTATGGCTACACCTTC	CASSVGGGPYGYTF
TRBJ2-7	.	TRBV5-8	.	TGTGCCAGCAGCCTCCTGGGGGGGCGGAAGGACGAGCAGTACTTC	CASSLLGGRKDEQYF
TRBJ2-3	.	TRBV27	TRBD2	TGTGCCAGCGCATGGGGTAGCGGGAGAACAGATACGCAGTATTTT	CASAWGSGRTDTQYF
TRBJ2-5	.	TRBV28	.	TGTGCCAGCAGTCGACCAGGGACTTGGGCAGAGACCCAGTACTTC	CASSRPGTWAETQYF
TRBJ1-2	.	TRBV15	.	TGTGCCACCAGCAGAGAACAGGGTCACGGCTACACCTTC	CATSREQGHGYTF
TRBJ2-3	once	TRBV9	TRBD2	TGTGCCAGCAGCGTCAGCACTAGCGGGGGCGAGCAGTATTTT	CASSVSTSGGEQYF
TRBJ2-3	.	TRBV12-5	TRBD1	TGTGCTAGTGCTCAACAGGGGACAACAGATACGCAGTATTTT	CASAQQGTTDTQYF
TRBJ1-1	.	TRBV28	TRBD1	TGTGCCAGCAGTCTCCTGGGACAGCCGGCTTTCTTT	CASSLLGQPAFF
TRBJ2-7	.	TRBV5-1	.	TGCGCCAGCAGTATGGACTTCTACGGGCAGTACTTC	CASSMDFYGQYF
TRBJ1-3	.	TRBV19	TRBD1	TGTGCCAGCGGAGGGACAGCTGGAAACACCATATATTTT	CASGGTAGNTIYF
TRBJ2-3	.	TRBV5-4	.	TGTGCCAGCAGCCAAGGGCCGCCCCTGGGAAGCACAGATACGCAGTATTTT	CASSQGPPLGSTDTQYF
TRBJ2-1	once	TRBV7-9	.	TGTGCCAGCAGCTTAGAGGGACTTATCGATGAGCAGTTCTTC	CASSLEGLIDEQFF
TRBJ2-2	.	TRBV19	.	TGTGCCAGTAGTTTCCACGTCACCGGGGAGCTGTTTTTT	CASSFHVTGELFF
TRBJ2-1	.	TRBV7-2	.	TGTGCCAGCAGCTCTAGGGACCTCTACAATGAGCAGTTCTTC	CASSSRDLYNEQFF
TRBJ1-1	.	TRBV18	TRBD1	TGTGCCAGCTCACCACCTTCGGGACAGGGCACCATGAACACTGAAGCTTTCTTT	CASSPPSGQGTMNTEAFF
TRBJ2-1	.	TRBV7-8	.	TGTGCCAGCAGCTCCAGCCGGGACGGATTTTACAATGAGCAGTTCTTC	CASSSSRDGFYNEQFF
TRBJ2-7	.	TRBV5-1	TRBD1	TGCGCCAGCAGCTTGAGTTCGATTGGCAGGGGGCCTGTCTCCTACGAGCAGTACTTC	CASSLSSIGRGPVSYEQYF
TRBJ1-1	.	TRBV15	.	TGTGCCACCAGCAGAGCGCGGGGCACGGGGTGGTTGGAGACTGAAGCTTTCTTT	CATSRARGTGWLETEAFF